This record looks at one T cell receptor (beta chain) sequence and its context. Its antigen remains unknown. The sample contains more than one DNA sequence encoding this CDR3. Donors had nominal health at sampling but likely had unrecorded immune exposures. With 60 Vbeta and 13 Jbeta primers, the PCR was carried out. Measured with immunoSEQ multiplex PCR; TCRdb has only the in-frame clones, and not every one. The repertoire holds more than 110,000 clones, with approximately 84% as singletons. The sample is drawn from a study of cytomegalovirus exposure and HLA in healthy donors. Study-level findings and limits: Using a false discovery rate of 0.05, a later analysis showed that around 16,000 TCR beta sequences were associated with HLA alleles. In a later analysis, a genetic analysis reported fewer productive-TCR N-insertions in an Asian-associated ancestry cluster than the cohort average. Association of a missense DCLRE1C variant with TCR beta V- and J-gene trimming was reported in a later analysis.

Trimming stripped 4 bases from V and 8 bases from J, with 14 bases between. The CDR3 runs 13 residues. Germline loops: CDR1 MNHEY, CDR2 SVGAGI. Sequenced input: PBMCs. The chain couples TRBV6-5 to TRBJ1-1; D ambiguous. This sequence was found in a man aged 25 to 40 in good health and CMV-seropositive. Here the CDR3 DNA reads TGTGCCAGCAGTTGGTCTTCCCGGGTCGAAGCTTTCTTT. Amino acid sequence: CASSWSSRVEAFF.